This TCR beta chain is drawn from a study of T-cell memory formation after mild COVID-19. Study details: TCR clusters mostly belonged to single donors. Study observations and caveats: Pre-infection memory contained some responding clones, which suggested that cross-reactive memory had joined.

V lost 3 bases to trimming and J lost 7 bases, with 12 bases between them. The length of the CDR3 is 13 residues. Using its own MiXCR run on the 5' RACE reads, TCRdb lists one record per CDR3 protein. The sample has roughly 480,000 distinct CDR3 sequences, more than 20% seen once. Comment on this clonotype: Antigen: not known.

The chain carries TRBV12-3 or TRBV12-4 and TRBJ1-2, with a tentative D call TRBD1 (5 bases). Sequenced input: PBMCs or a T cell subset sorted from them (not recorded which). This TCR derives from an adult woman who had mild COVID-19 (a few samples of this study predate the infection). Cell type and time point are not known. DNA for the CDR3: TGTGCCAGCAGTTTCTCCCAGGGTGGTGGCTACACCTTC. This gives the protein CASSFSQGGGYTF.